These 24 T cell receptor beta chains came from one sample sequenced in a study of human T cells and chemical hapten exposure. Using its own MiXCR run on the RACE reads, TCRdb lists one record per CDR3 protein. The data show 75,000 to 90,000 distinct CDR3 sequences, about 10% seen once. Noted time point: patch test 2, 6 weeks after DPC sensitization. The treatment denotes: therapeutic diphenylcyclopropenone sensitization with weekly scalp DPC. The sequenced sample was whole blood, obtained in connection with sensitization to the hapten diphenylcyclopropenone (DPC). The source is a woman in her 50s with alopecia areata. Some clones in this sample may be carry-over from other donors' samples.

This clonotype appeared many times. This rearrangement joins TRBV13 to TRBJ2-2, with a tentative D call TRBD1 (6 bases). This CDR3 contains 16 residues. V was shortened by 4 bases and J by 3 bases, with 15 bases between the two germline ends. CDR1 is PRHDT and CDR2 is FYEKMQ in the germline V gene (reference sequence). As DNA, the CDR3 is TGTGCCAGCAGCTCCACAGGGCTGGACTACACCGGGGAGCTGTTTTTT. This gives the protein CASSSTGLDYTGELFF.

There are many counts of this clonotype. The J gene is TRBJ2-7, the V gene TRBV5-1; D is perhaps TRBD2 (5 bases). V was shortened by 5 bases and J by 1 base, with 10 bases between the two germline ends. CDR3 length equals 13 residues. Germline values: CDR1 SGHRS, CDR2 YFSETQ. CDR3 loop: CASSSQRSYEQYF. Here the CDR3 DNA reads TGCGCCAGCAGTTCTCAGCGGTCCTACGAGCAGTACTTC.

This clonotype has a handful of counts. The CDR3 nucleotides read TGCGCCAGCAGCTTGGAAGGGCCTGGCTACACCTTC. Protein sequence: CASSLEGPGYTF. This chain links TRBV5-1 with TRBJ1-2, with D unresolved. There are 12 residues in the CDR3. Germline assignment: CDR1 SGHRS and CDR2 YFSETQ. V dropped 0 bases and J dropped 7 bases, with 7 bases sitting between them. The variable domain in full, completed from reference TRBV5-1 and TRBJ1-2, reads KAGVTQTPRYLIKTRGQQVTLSCSPISGHRSVSWYQQTPGQGLQFLFEYFSETQRNKGNFPGRFSGRQFSNSRSEMNVSTLELGDSALYLCASSLEGPGYTFGSGTRLTVV.

This clonotype was observed at least ten times. The chain recombines TRBV6-2 or TRBV6-3 with TRBJ2-7, with D possibly TRBD2 on 6 matching bases. Looked up from germline, CDR1 is MNHEY and CDR2 is SVGEGT. V shed 6 bases and J shed 2 bases, with 14 bases lying between them. The CDR3 loop spans 14 amino acids. CDR3 coding DNA: TGTGCCAGCAGCCCTCTTGCGGGAACCTACGAGCAGTACTTC. This gives the protein CASSPLAGTYEQYF.

This chain uses TRBV12-3 or TRBV12-4 with TRBJ1-6; D call uncertain. The length of the CDR3 is 12 residues. The V gene lost 2 bases and the J gene lost 10 bases, with 6 bases spanning the gap. The CDR3 spells CASSLSDSPLHF. In DNA form, the CDR3 reads TGTGCCAGCAGTTTAAGTGACTCACCCCTCCACTTT.

This clonotype was observed many times. This chain joins TRBV20-1 and TRBJ2-5; D is perhaps TRBD2 (6 bases). The CDR3 is made up of 15 amino acids. V gave up 1 base and J gave up 3 bases, with 15 bases separating them. Per germline, CDR1 DFQATT and CDR2 SNEGSKA (reference sequence). DNA of the CDR3: TGCAGTGCTAGAGCCCCTCCCACGGGAGAAGAGACCCAGTACTTC. Protein sequence: CSARAPPTGEETQYF.

This clonotype was observed a few times. This chain's CDR3 is CASSEDRGMDQPQHF. The DNA for the CDR3 is TGTGCCAGCAGCGAGGACAGGGGGATGGATCAGCCCCAGCATTTT. The chain uses TRBV25-1 and TRBJ1-5; the match to TRBD1 covers 10 bases. From germline, CDR1 is MGHDK and CDR2 SYGVNS. V was clipped by 6 bases and J by 5 bases; unmatched bases: 7. This CDR3 has 15 residues. Full variable domain (missing parts from reference TRBV25-1 and TRBJ1-5): EADIYQTPRYLVIGTGKKITLECSQTMGHDKMYWYQQDPGMELHLIHYSYGVNSTEKGDLSSESTVSRIRTEHFPLTLESARPSHTSQYLCASSEDRGMDQPQHFGDGTRLSIL.

This clonotype was observed at least ten times. V is TRBV7-2 and J is TRBJ2-3; 13 positions match TRBD2. V lost 5 bases to trimming and J lost 2 bases; unmatched junction nucleotides: 19. This CDR3 comprises 21 residues. Per germline, CDR1 SGHTA and CDR2 FQGNSA. CDR3 DNA sequence: TGTGCCAGCAGCCACGCTAGAGGAGGACTAGCGGGAGTCTATAACACAGATACGCAGTATTTT. Amino acids: CASSHARGGLAGVYNTDTQYF.

This clonotype was observed many times. The V and J genes are TRBV6-2 or TRBV6-3 and TRBJ2-6, with a weak D call TRBD1 (6 bases). The V and J ends lost 1 base and 2 bases respectively, with 9 bases between them. This CDR3 has 16 residues. Germline V gene lookup returns CDR1 MNHEY and CDR2 SVGEGT. CDR3 coding DNA: TGTGCCAGCAGTTACTTCAGGGGCCCTGGGGCCAACGTCCTGACTTTC. Translation: CASSYFRGPGANVLTF.

This clonotype was detected once. V usage is TRBV6-2 or TRBV6-3 and J usage is TRBJ2-3; 9 bases line up with TRBD1. The CDR3 is 13 amino acids. Germline trimming cut 5 bases from V and 4 bases from J; bases unmatched to any gene: 1. Germline V CDR1 and CDR2: MNHEY, SVGEGT. As DNA, the CDR3 is TGTGCCAGCAGTCGGGACAGGGCAGATACGCAGTATTTT. Amino acid sequence: CASSRDRADTQYF.

The V gene is TRBV6-5, the J gene TRBJ2-7, with a weak D call TRBD1 (6 bases). V was trimmed by 0 bases and J by 10 bases, leaving 19 bases between them. CDR1 is MNHEY and CDR2 is SVGAGI in the germline V gene. The CDR3 has 15 residues. The CDR3 nucleotides read TGTGCCAGCAGTTACTCGAACTCAGGGGAAGGCTATCAGTACTTC. Its protein product is CASSYSNSGEGYQYF.

This clonotype was counted a few times. The J gene is TRBJ1-1, the V gene TRBV7-8; possible D gene TRBD1, 5 bases. The length of the CDR3 is 13 residues. The V end was cut by 3 bases, the J end by 5 bases, with 10 bases between. The germline gives CDR1 SGHVS, CDR2 FQNEAQ. The CDR3 sequence: CASSLEGRTEAFF. The CDR3, as DNA: TGTGCCAGCAGCTTGGAGGGGAGGACTGAAGCTTTCTTT.

This chain links TRBV4-1 with TRBJ2-5, with no clear D. Germline CDR1 is MGHRA and CDR2 is YSYEKL. Trimming pared 0 bases from V and 5 bases from J, leaving 16 bases between. The CDR3 covers 16 residues. CDR3 nucleotide sequence: TGCGCCAGCAGCCAAGATAGTGAAGGACCCCCGGAGACCCAGTACTTC. This gives the protein CASSQDSEGPPETQYF.

This clonotype was seen more than once but under ten times. V gene TRBV7-9 combines with J gene TRBJ1-3, with D possibly TRBD1 on 6 matching bases. The CDR3 has 15 residues. V lost 6 bases to trimming and J lost 2 bases, with 14 bases between them. Germline V lookup: CDR1 SEHNR, CDR2 FQNEAQ (reference sequence). The CDR3 sequence is CASRPLEGAGNTIYF. In nucleotides, the CDR3 is TGTGCCAGCAGGCCCCTAGAGGGGGCTGGAAACACCATATATTTT.

V is TRBV25-1 and J is TRBJ2-7; D is unclear. The CDR3 covers 12 residues. V lost 6 bases to trimming and J lost 0 bases, with 6 bases between them. The germline V gene encodes CDR1 MGHDK and CDR2 SYGVNS. For the CDR3, the DNA is TGTGCCAGCAGAAAGGGCTCCTACGAGCAGTACTTC. Amino acid sequence: CASRKGSYEQYF.

This CDR3 is CASSLRDRGVYEQYF. The CDR3 region has the DNA TGTGCCAGCAGCTTGAGGGACAGGGGTGTCTACGAGCAGTACTTC. The genes are TRBV5-6 and TRBJ2-7; 10 positions match TRBD1. V dropped 1 base and J dropped 3; count of bases not matched to a gene: 4. The CDR3 has 15 amino acids. Germline-derived CDR1 and CDR2 are SGHDT and YYEEEE.

This clonotype has at least ten counts. This rearrangement joins TRBV29-1 to TRBJ2-3, with D unresolved. V dropped 4 bases and J dropped 2 bases, with 4 bases sitting between them. Germline loops: CDR1 SQVTM, CDR2 ANQGSEA. This CDR3 is built from 11 residues. The CDR3 loop is CSVGVTDTQYF. CDR3 bases: TGCAGCGTTGGAGTCACAGATACGCAGTATTTT.

In its sample, this clonotype was seen a few times. The chain employs TRBV29-1 and TRBJ2-4, with D possibly being TRBD1 (7 bases). With 3 bases removed from V and 5 bases from J, the gap between germline ends came to 17 bases. The length of the CDR3 is 15 residues. Per germline, CDR1 SQVTM and CDR2 ANQGSEA. CDR3 sequence: CSVEVTGEVQNIQYF. The CDR3 coding sequence is TGCAGCGTTGAGGTCACAGGGGAGGTTCAAAACATTCAGTACTTC.

This clonotype was seen at least ten times. V gene TRBV29-1 combines with J gene TRBJ1-2, with 8 nucleotides matching TRBD1. Germline V gene sequence: CDR1 SQVTM, CDR2 ANQGSEA. J lost 7 bases, V lost 5 bases, and 6 bases had no gene match. This CDR3 has 12 residues. CDR3 loop: CSVTQGAGGYTF. The CDR3 DNA is TGCAGCGTTACCCAGGGGGCGGGTGGCTACACCTTC. Full variable domain (missing parts from reference TRBV29-1 and TRBJ1-2): SAVISQKPSRDICQRGTSLTIQCQVDSQVTMMFWYRQQPGQSLTLIATANQGSEATYESGFVIDKFPISRPNLTFSTLTVSNMSPEDSSIYLCSVTQGAGGYTFGSGTRLTVV.

The chain has TRBV5-1 and TRBJ1-2; D remains ambiguous. This CDR3 comprises 13 residues. V was pared by 1 base and J by 2 bases, with 6 bases between. Germline V gene sequence: CDR1 SGHRS, CDR2 YFSETQ. The CDR3 sequence is CASSLLQNYGYTF. The CDR3 DNA is TGCGCCAGCAGCTTGTTACAGAACTATGGCTACACCTTC.

This clonotype was seen at least ten times. The chain recombines TRBV7-6 with TRBJ2-3, with D possibly matching TRBD2 (5 bases). The germline CDR1 and CDR2 sequences are SGHVS and FNYEAQ. The CDR3 runs 14 residues. The ends were cut back, 4 bases at V and 1 base at J, with 9 bases in the middle. CDR3 region: CASSSSAGTDTQYF. The CDR3 bases are TGTGCCAGCAGCTCCTCAGCGGGCACAGATACGCAGTATTTT.

The J gene is TRBJ1-5, the V gene TRBV19, with D maybe TRBD1 (5 bases). The CDR3 has 15 residues. The germline CDR1 and CDR2 sequences are LNHDA and SQIVND (reference sequence). Trimming stripped 0 bases from V and 0 bases from J, with 6 bases between. CDR3 region: CASSIDGGSNQPQHF. The CDR3 DNA reads as TGTGCCAGTAGTATAGATGGGGGTAGCAATCAGCCCCAGCATTTT.

This clonotype was counted many times. The chain joins TRBV3-1 to TRBJ1-1; a possible D gene is TRBD1 (6 bases). V gave up 0 bases and J gave up 3 bases, with 14 bases separating them. The germline gives CDR1 LGHDT, CDR2 YNNKEL (reference sequence). The CDR3 covers 16 residues. The CDR3 reads CASSQDWGRVDTEAFF. The CDR3 DNA follows: TGTGCCAGCAGCCAAGATTGGGGGCGCGTCGACACTGAAGCTTTCTTT.

V usage is TRBV4-1 and J usage is TRBJ1-3; D is possibly TRBD1 (6 bases). In germline, CDR1 is MGHRA, CDR2 YSYEKL. The CDR3 totals 16 residues. V lost 1 base and J 2 bases, leaving 12 bases between the germline ends. CDR3 residues: CASSQVSQGAGNTIYF. The CDR3, as DNA: TGCGCCAGCAGCCAAGTATCACAGGGTGCTGGAAACACCATATATTTT.